Listed below are T cell receptor beta chains from one sample, sequenced in a study of blood T cell repertoires in COVID-19. TCRdb's table, derived via immunoSEQ multiplex PCR, lists solely in-frame clones and lacks some. The sample contains about 180,000 clones, 85% to 90% of which appear only once. The sample consisted of peripheral blood. The receptors were sampled from a woman aged 25-40 years with active or convalescent COVID-19. CDR3s include the opening cysteine and the closing phenylalanine or tryptophan. A D gene is named only where the DNA matches it firmly. Some rows mark clone size as missing; the rest say once, few, many or name a class of expanded clone.

d_call j_call clone_size v_call cdr3_aa cdr3_nt
TRBD1 TRBJ2-7 . TRBV4-1 CASSQETRGYEQYF TGCGCCAGCAGCCAAGAGACCAGGGGGTACGAGCAGTACTTC
TRBD1 TRBJ2-7 . TRBV2 CANAGQGYEQYF TGTGCCAACGCGGGACAGGGCTACGAGCAGTACTTC
TRBD1 TRBJ2-2 . TRBV7-8 CASKVRQGNTGELFF TGTGCCAGCAAAGTACGACAGGGGAACACCGGGGAGCTGTTTTTT
. TRBJ1-6 once TRBV5-4 CASSLVGDNSPLHF TGTGCCAGCAGCTTGGTAGGGGATAATTCACCCCTCCACTTT
. TRBJ2-1 . TRBV5-4 CASSLKNRDNEQFF TGTGCCAGCAGCTTGAAGAACCGAGACAATGAGCAGTTCTTC
. TRBJ1-2 . TRBV9 CASSVVPTDTNYGYTF TGTGCCAGCAGCGTAGTCCCTACAGACACTAACTATGGCTACACCTTC
TRBD1 TRBJ1-6 . TRBV14 CASSQGSGTDNSPLHF TGTGCCAGCAGCCAAGGCTCCGGGACAGATAATTCACCCCTCCACTTT
. TRBJ2-1 . TRBV11-2 CASSLDQYNEQFF TGTGCCAGCAGTTTAGACCAATACAATGAGCAGTTCTTC
. TRBJ2-3 . TRBV5-4 CASSPGGPPDTQYF TGTGCCAGCAGCCCCGGGGGGCCCCCAGATACGCAGTATTTT
. TRBJ1-1 few TRBV10-3 CAINRQENTEAFF TGTGCCATCAACAGACAGGAGAACACTGAAGCTTTCTTT
. TRBJ1-5 . TRBV5-1 CASLLVVIGNQPQHF TGCGCCAGCCTACTTGTAGTTATCGGCAATCAGCCCCAGCATTTT
. TRBJ2-7 . TRBV23-1 CASSQDRYYEQYF TGCGCCAGCAGTCAGGACAGATACTACGAGCAGTACTTC
. TRBJ2-5 . TRBV5-4 CASSPGLLQETQYF TGTGCCAGCAGCCCAGGACTTCTCCAAGAGACCCAGTACTTC
TRBD1 TRBJ1-5 . TRBV6-1 CASSETDRGWQPQHF TGTGCCAGCAGTGAAACCGACAGGGGATGGCAGCCCCAGCATTTT
. TRBJ1-1 once TRBV3-1/TRBV3-2 CASSLAPRGTEAFF TGTGCCAGCAGCCTCGCCCCCAGGGGCACTGAAGCTTTCTTT
TRBD1 TRBJ1-4 . TRBV2 CASSDRTGGNEKLFF TGTGCCAGCAGTGACCGGACAGGGGGGAATGAAAAACTGTTTTTT
. TRBJ2-3 . TRBV25-1 CASSAMESTDTQYF TGTGCCAGCAGTGCGATGGAGAGCACAGATACGCAGTATTTT